The clone carrying this T cell receptor beta chain was detected only a few times. Its specificity is unknown. There were no patients who had received any treatment before thyroid surgery. The sample belongs to a study of metastatic and nonmetastatic thyroid tumors. As for the study in general: From malignant and benign thyroid patients, repertoires in blood and in tumor or nodule tissue were compared.

General study findings and limits: According to reports, the diversity of TCR beta was significantly higher in malignant thyroid tumors than in benign nodules, and this held in both blood and tumor samples.

Per the authors' pipeline: It was from CDR3 differences across clinicopathological groups that a distant-metastasis classifier for papillary thyroid cancer was built. TCRdb redid the clone calls on the PCR reads using MiXCR. The V and J calls were not made by the authors but by TCRdb's processing. Among approximately 14,000 clones listed, under 35% were seen once. Sequenced sample: blood. The TCR comes from a female donor with papillary thyroid cancer or a benign thyroid nodule (not recorded which). Some clones in this sample may be carry-over from other donors' samples.

CDR3 DNA: TGTGCCAGCAGTGTAAGCGGGGGGCGGGATTATCAGTTCTTC. It translates to CASSVSGGRDYQFF. This chain connects TRBV7-2 to TRBJ2-1, with 9 bases identical to TRBD2. V was pared by 6 bases and J by 13 bases, with 13 bases of the junction left unmatched. The CDR3 is 14 residues long. The germline V gene encodes CDR1 SGHTA and CDR2 FQGNSA.